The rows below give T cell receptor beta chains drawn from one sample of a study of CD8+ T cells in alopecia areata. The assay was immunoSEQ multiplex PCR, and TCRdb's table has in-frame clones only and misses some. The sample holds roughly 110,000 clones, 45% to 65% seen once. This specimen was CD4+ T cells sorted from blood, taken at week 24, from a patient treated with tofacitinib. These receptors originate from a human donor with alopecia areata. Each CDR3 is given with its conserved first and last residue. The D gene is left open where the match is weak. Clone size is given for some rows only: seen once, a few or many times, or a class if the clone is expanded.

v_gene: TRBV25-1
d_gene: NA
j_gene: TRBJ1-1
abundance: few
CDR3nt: TGTGCCAGCAGTCCAGGGTTGTGGACTGAAGCTTTCTTT
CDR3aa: CASSPGLWTEAFF

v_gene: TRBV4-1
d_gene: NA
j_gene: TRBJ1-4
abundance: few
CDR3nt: TGCGCCAGCAGCCAACCCGGACGGAATGATGGGGAAAAACTGTTTTTT
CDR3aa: CASSQPGRNDGEKLFF

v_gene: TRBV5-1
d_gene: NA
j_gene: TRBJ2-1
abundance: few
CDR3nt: TGCGCCAGCACCAGGGACATATCTGACAATGAGCAGTTCTTC
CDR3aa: CASTRDISDNEQFF

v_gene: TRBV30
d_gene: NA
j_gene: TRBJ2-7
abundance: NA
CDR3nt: TGTGCCTGGAGTGTACTAGGGATCGACTCCTACGAGCAGTACTTC
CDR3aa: CAWSVLGIDSYEQYF

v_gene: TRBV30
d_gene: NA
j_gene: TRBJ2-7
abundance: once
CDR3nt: TGTGCCTGGAGCGGGAACGGGGGGCGACAGTACTTC
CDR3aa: CAWSGNGGRQYF

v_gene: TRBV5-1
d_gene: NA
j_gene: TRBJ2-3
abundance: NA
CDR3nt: TGCGCCAGCAGCTTGGCGGGTAGTTTCGCAGATACGCAGTATTTT
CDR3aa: CASSLAGSFADTQYF

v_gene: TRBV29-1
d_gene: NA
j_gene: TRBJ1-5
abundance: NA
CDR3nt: TGCAGCGTGGGGGCCGGGGGAAGTCAGCCCCAGCATTTT
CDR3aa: CSVGAGGSQPQHF

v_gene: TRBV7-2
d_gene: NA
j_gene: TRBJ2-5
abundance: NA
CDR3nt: TGTGCCAGCAGCTCGGGAGAAGAGACCCAGTACTTC
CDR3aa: CASSSGEETQYF

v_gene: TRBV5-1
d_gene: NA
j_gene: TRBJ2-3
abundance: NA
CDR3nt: TGCGCCAGCAGCTTGGCACCATACACAGATACGCAGTATTTT
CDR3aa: CASSLAPYTDTQYF

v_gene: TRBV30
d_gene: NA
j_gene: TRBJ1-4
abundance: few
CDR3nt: TGTGCCTGGACATGGGGGGGGACCAATGAAAAACTGTTTTTT
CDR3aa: CAWTWGGTNEKLFF

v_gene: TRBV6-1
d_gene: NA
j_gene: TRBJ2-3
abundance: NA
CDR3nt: TGTGCCATCCACCCGGGACCAAGCTTCCCAGATACGCAGTATTTT
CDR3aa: CAIHPGPSFPDTQYF

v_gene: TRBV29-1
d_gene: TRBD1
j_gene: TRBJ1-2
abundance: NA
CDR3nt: TGCAGCGTCGGACAGGGGGCGCAAGGCTACACCTTC
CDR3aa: CSVGQGAQGYTF

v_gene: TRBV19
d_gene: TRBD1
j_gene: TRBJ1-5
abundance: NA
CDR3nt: TGTGCCAGTATGGGACAGGGAAGGCAGCCCCAGCATTTT
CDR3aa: CASMGQGRQPQHF

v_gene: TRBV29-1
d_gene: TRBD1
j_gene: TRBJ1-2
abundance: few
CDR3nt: TGCAGCGGAGAGACAGGGAACTATGGCTACACCTTC
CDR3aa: CSGETGNYGYTF

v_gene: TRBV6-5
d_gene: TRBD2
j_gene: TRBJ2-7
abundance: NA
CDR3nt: TGTGCCAGCAGCAGAGGGACTAGCGGGACCTACGAGCAGTACTTC
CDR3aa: CASSRGTSGTYEQYF

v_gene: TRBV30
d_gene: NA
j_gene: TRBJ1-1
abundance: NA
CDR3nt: TGTGCCTGGAGTAGGTCCGGAACGGAGTCTTTCTTT
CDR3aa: CAWSRSGTESFF

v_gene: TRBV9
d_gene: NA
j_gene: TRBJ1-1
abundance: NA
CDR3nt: TGTGCCAGCAGCGAGGGAGGGGAGGCTTTCTTT
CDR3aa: CASSEGGEAFF